The T cell receptor beta chain under discussion was sequenced for a study of T cells after yellow fever vaccination. CDR3 length equals 13 residues. The V and J ends lost 4 bases and 4 bases respectively, with 7 bases between them. Germline V CDR1 and CDR2: ENHRY, SYGVKD. Template-switching 5'RACE yielded the TCR cDNA; a universal primer site and UMIs were added in the process. One entry per CDR3 protein results from TCRdb running MiXCR on the 5' RACE reads. The sample has under 700,000 distinct CDR3 sequences, about 15% seen once. This receptor was obtained from a man between 18 and 35 years old who received the YFV17D yellow fever vaccine. V usage is TRBV10-3 and J usage is TRBJ2-2; perhaps TRBD1 as D (5 bases). Sequencing used PBMCs, obtained around 5 days after the first yellow fever vaccination. CDR3 in amino acids: CAISVGVTGELFF. CDR3 nucleotides: TGTGCCATCAGTGTAGGGGTCACCGGGGAGCTGTTTTTT.